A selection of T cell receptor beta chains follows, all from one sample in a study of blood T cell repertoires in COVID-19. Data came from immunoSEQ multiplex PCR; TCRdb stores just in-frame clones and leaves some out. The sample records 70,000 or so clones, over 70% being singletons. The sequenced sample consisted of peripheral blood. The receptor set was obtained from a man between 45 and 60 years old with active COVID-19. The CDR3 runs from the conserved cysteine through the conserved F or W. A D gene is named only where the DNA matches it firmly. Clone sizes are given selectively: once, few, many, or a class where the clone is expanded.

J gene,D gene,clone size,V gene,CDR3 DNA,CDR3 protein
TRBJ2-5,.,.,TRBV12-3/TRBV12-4,TGTGCCAGCAGTTTTCGTGGGAGGGAGACCCAGTACTTC,CASSFRGRETQYF
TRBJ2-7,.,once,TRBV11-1,TGTGCCAGCAGCTTAGCAGGGGGAGGGATCTACGAGCAGTACTTC,CASSLAGGGIYEQYF
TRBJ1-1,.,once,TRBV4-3,TGCGCCAGCAGCCCGCATTCCGGGGTGAACACTGAAGCTTTCTTT,CASSPHSGVNTEAFF
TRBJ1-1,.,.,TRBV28,TGTGCCAGCAGTCCCCCGTCCCCTGAAGCTTTCTTT,CASSPPSPEAFF
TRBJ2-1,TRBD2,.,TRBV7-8,TGTGCCAGCAGCTTCGGCGGGAGGAATAATGAGCAGTTCTTC,CASSFGGRNNEQFF
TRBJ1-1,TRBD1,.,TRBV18,TGTGCCAGCTCACCAGGGACAGGGGGCTCCACTGAAGCTTTCTTT,CASSPGTGGSTEAFF
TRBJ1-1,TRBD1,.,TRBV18,TGTGCCAGCTCACCACCTCGGCCAGGGGGCTCTCTGAACACTGAAGCTTTCTTT,CASSPPRPGGSLNTEAFF
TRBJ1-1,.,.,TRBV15,TGTGCCACCAGCAGAGGACGGAGAGCTGAAGCTTTCTTT,CATSRGRRAEAFF
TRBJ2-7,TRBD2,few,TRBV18,TGTGCCAGCTCACCTAGTTCGGCGGGGGGACCCTACGAGCAGTACTTC,CASSPSSAGGPYEQYF
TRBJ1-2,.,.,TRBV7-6,TGTGCCAGCAGCACTAGGTCAGGCTATGGCTACACCTTC,CASSTRSGYGYTF
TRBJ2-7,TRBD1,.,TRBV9,TGTGCCAGCAGCGAGAGACAGGGAATTGCTTACGAGCAGTACTTC,CASSERQGIAYEQYF
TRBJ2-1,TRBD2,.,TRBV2,TGTGCCAGCAGTCTACTAGCGGGTTCCTACAATGAGCAGTTCTTC,CASSLLAGSYNEQFF
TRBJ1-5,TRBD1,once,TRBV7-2,TGTGCCAGCAGATCAGGACAGGGGAGTCAGCCCCAGCATTTT,CASRSGQGSQPQHF
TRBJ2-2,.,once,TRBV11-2,TGTGCCAGCAGCTACGGGACCGGGGAGCTGTTTTTT,CASSYGTGELFF
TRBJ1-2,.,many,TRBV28,TGTGCCAGCACCCTAGGGGCAGGGCTCTCTTATGGCTACACCTTC,CASTLGAGLSYGYTF
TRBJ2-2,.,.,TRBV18,TGTGCCAGCTCACCAAGACAGCGGAACACCGGGGAGCTGTTTTTT,CASSPRQRNTGELFF